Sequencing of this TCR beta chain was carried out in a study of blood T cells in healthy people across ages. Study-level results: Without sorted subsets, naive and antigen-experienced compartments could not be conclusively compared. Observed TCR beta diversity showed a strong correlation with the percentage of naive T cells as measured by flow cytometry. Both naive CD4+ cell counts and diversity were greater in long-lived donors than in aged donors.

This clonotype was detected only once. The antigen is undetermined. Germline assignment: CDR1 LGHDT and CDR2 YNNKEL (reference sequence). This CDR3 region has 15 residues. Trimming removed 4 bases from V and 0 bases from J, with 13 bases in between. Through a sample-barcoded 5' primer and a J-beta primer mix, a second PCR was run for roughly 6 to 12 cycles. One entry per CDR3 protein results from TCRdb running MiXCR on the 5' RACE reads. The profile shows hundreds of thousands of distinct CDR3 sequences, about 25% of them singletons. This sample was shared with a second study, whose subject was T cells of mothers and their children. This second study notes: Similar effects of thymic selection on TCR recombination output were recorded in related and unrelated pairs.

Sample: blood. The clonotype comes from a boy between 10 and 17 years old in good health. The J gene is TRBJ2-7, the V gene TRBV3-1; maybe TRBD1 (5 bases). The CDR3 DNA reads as TGTGCCAGCAGCCTGCAGCCAGGGTCCTCCTACGAGCAGTACTTC. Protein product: CASSLQPGSSYEQYF.